A selection of T cell receptor beta chains follows, all from one sample in a study of beta chain features in type 1 diabetes. Assay: immunoSEQ multiplex PCR; the TCRdb copy retains only in-frame clones and omits some. This table holds 400,000 or so clones, roughly 12% found once. Sequences were obtained from naive CD4+ T cells from blood. The receptors were sampled from a woman between 18 and 30 years old with type 1 diabetes. CDR3s include the opening cysteine and the closing phenylalanine or tryptophan. A D gene is named only where the DNA matches it firmly. The listing skips clone size in some rows; elsewhere it reads once, few, many or a size class.

J,D,V,size,DNA,CDR3
TRBJ2-7,.,TRBV7-3,few,TGTGCCAGCAGCTTAGGGGCAGGCCTTTGGGACGAGCAGTACTTC,CASSLGAGLWDEQYF
TRBJ2-6,.,TRBV28,.,TGTGCCAGCAGTCCCCGAGGCTCTGGGGCCAACGTCCTGACTTTC,CASSPRGSGANVLTF
TRBJ1-2,.,TRBV5-1,.,TGCGCCAGCAGTCTAGGGGATTCTAACTATGGCTACACCTTC,CASSLGDSNYGYTF
TRBJ2-2,.,TRBV5-1,.,TGCGCCAGCAGCTCCCATATCAGCGGCACCGGGGAGCTGTTTTTT,CASSSHISGTGELFF
TRBJ2-3,.,TRBV15,few,TGTGCCACCAGCAGTGTCATAGGAATAGTGGGGAGGAATACGCAGTATTTT,CATSSVIGIVGRNTQYF
TRBJ1-1,.,TRBV5-4,.,TGTGCCAGCAGCCCAGGACAGAAGAACACTGAAGCTTTCTTT,CASSPGQKNTEAFF
TRBJ2-7,.,TRBV28,.,TGTGCCAGCGGCTCAGGCGTCTACGAGCAGTACTTC,CASGSGVYEQYF
TRBJ1-3,TRBD1,TRBV14,few,TGTGCCAGCAGCCCCCGTCAGGGGGCGGACGGAAACACCATATATTTT,CASSPRQGADGNTIYF
TRBJ2-1,TRBD1,TRBV5-1,few,TGCGCCAGCAGCTTACGGACAGGGTCTCCCAGTGAGCAGTTCTTC,CASSLRTGSPSEQFF
TRBJ2-1,.,TRBV7-9,few,TGTGCCAGCAGCCGCCGGGGGTCCTACAATGAGCAGTTCTTC,CASSRRGSYNEQFF
TRBJ2-5,TRBD2,TRBV18,few,TGTGCCAGCTCACTTCTTAGCGGGCAACAAGAGACCCAGTACTTC,CASSLLSGQQETQYF
TRBJ2-3,.,TRBV11-2,few,TGTGCCAGCGCTCTAGCAGGGGCAGATACGCAGTATTTT,CASALAGADTQYF
TRBJ1-1,.,TRBV7-2,few,TGTGCCAGCAGCTTATACTGGTCTGAAGCTTTCTTT,CASSLYWSEAFF
TRBJ2-7,TRBD1,TRBV19,.,TGTGCCAGTAGTTTCCCGGGACAGACATTCGAGCAGTACTTC,CASSFPGQTFEQYF
TRBJ1-3,.,TRBV29-1,few,TGCAGCGCCTGGGCCTTCTCTGGAAACACCATATATTTT,CSAWAFSGNTIYF
TRBJ2-7,TRBD2,TRBV6-1,few,TGTGCCAGCACTGAGAGGACTAGCGGGAGCTACGAGCAGTACTTC,CASTERTSGSYEQYF
TRBJ1-5,.,TRBV30,.,TGTGCCTGGAGTGTCGGATCAGGGGTCCAGCATTTT,CAWSVGSGVQHF
TRBJ2-1,.,TRBV5-1,few,TGCGCCAGCAGCTTGGATCCGGGAACCTACAATGAGCAGTTCTTC,CASSLDPGTYNEQFF
TRBJ2-1,.,TRBV7-9,few,TGTGCCAGCAGCCCGCAGATCTCCTACAATGAGCAGTTCTTC,CASSPQISYNEQFF
TRBJ1-5,.,TRBV4-3,few,TGCGCCAGCAGCCAATCAGAAGATCAGCCCCAGCATTTT,CASSQSEDQPQHF
TRBJ2-1,.,TRBV5-1,few,TGCGCCAGCAGCTCGACTCTAACCAATGAGCAGTTCTTC,CASSSTLTNEQFF
TRBJ2-4,TRBD2,TRBV5-6,.,TGTGCCAGCAGCTCAAGCGGGGCACAGTACTTC,CASSSSGAQYF
TRBJ2-5,.,TRBV15,few,TGTGCCACCAGCATTAGACTAGTTGAGACCCAGTACTTC,CATSIRLVETQYF
TRBJ2-7,TRBD2,TRBV9,.,TGTGCCAGCAGCGCCGGGACTAGCGCTTCCTACGAGCAGTACTTC,CASSAGTSASYEQYF
TRBJ2-5,TRBD2,TRBV7-6,few,TGTGCCAGCAGCCTAATTAGCGGGCCGGAGACCCAGTACTTC,CASSLISGPETQYF
TRBJ2-3,TRBD2,TRBV9,.,TGTGCCAGCAGCGCTACGGGACTAGCGGACACAGATACGCAGTATTTT,CASSATGLADTDTQYF
TRBJ2-1,.,TRBV30,few,TGTGCCCGCCGGCAGGCGTCCTACAATGAGCAGTTCTTC,CARRQASYNEQFF
TRBJ1-5,.,TRBV5-1,.,TGCGCCAGCAGCTTGAGTCGAGGGCAGCCCCAGCATTTT,CASSLSRGQPQHF
TRBJ2-7,TRBD1,TRBV7-2,.,TGTGCCAGCAGCCACCGGGACAGGACCTACGAGCAGTACTTC,CASSHRDRTYEQYF
TRBJ2-5,.,TRBV7-2,.,TGTGCCAGCAGCAACGGACTGCCTCAAGAGACCCAGTACTTC,CASSNGLPQETQYF
TRBJ2-2,TRBD2,TRBV4-1,.,TGCGCCAGCAGGTTGGGGGGGGAATACACCGGGGAGCTGTTTTTT,CASRLGGEYTGELFF
TRBJ1-1,.,TRBV5-1,.,TGCGCCAGCAGCACAACAGCAATGAACACTGAAGCTTTCTTT,CASSTTAMNTEAFF
TRBJ1-2,.,TRBV7-9,.,TGTGCCAGCAGCCGGGAACGGGACTTGGGCTATGGCTACACCTTC,CASSRERDLGYGYTF
TRBJ1-5,TRBD1,TRBV28,few,TGTGCCAGCAGTGAGACAGGGCGCAATCAGCCCCAGCATTTT,CASSETGRNQPQHF
TRBJ1-2,TRBD1,TRBV10-3,.,TGTGCCATCGCCGGGACAGGGTCACAGTATGGCTACACCTTC,CAIAGTGSQYGYTF
TRBJ1-6,TRBD1,TRBV12-5,.,TGTGCTAGTGGTTTGGGCAGGGGGTACTCACCCCTCCACTTT,CASGLGRGYSPLHF
TRBJ1-1,.,TRBV4-1,.,TGCGCCAGCAGCCGTCATATCGAGCAGAACACTGAAGCTTTCTTT,CASSRHIEQNTEAFF
TRBJ2-1,.,TRBV5-1,.,TGCGCCAGCAGCTTGGGAGGGCCTAACAATGAGCAGTTCTTC,CASSLGGPNNEQFF
TRBJ1-5,.,TRBV7-2,few,TGTGCCAGCAGCTCCGGATCCGGGGGAAGGCAGCCCCAGCATTTT,CASSSGSGGRQPQHF
TRBJ2-5,TRBD2,TRBV30,.,TGTGCCTGGAGTCAGGAAAGAACTAGCGGGAAGGGCCTCAAGAGACCCCAGTACTTC,CAWSQERTSGKGLKRPQYF
TRBJ1-1,.,TRBV11-2,.,TGTGCCAGCAGCTTAGCACAGGGTCCTCGGGCTGAAGCTTTCTTT,CASSLAQGPRAEAFF
TRBJ2-1,.,TRBV5-1,few,TGCGCCAGCAGCCCGGACAATTATGAGCAGTTCTTC,CASSPDNYEQFF
TRBJ1-2,.,TRBV19,.,TGTGCCAGTAGTCCGCGACAGTTACCCCTTCCGATCTTC,CASSPRQLPLPIF
TRBJ2-7,TRBD1,TRBV27,few,TGTGCCAGCAGTCGCTCCGGGACAGGGTCCTACGAGCAGTACTTC,CASSRSGTGSYEQYF
TRBJ2-3,.,TRBV29-1,.,TGCAGCCTTGTCGGCGCGGGCACAGATACGCAGTATTTT,CSLVGAGTDTQYF
TRBJ2-5,.,TRBV4-1,.,TGCGCCAGCAGCCTTCGACTAGAAAGGCAAGAGACCCAGTACTTC,CASSLRLERQETQYF
TRBJ2-5,TRBD2,TRBV6-5,few,TGTGCCAGCAGCGGACTAGCTTGGGAGACCCAGTACTTC,CASSGLAWETQYF
TRBJ2-1,.,TRBV18,.,TGTGCCAGCTCACTTGGGACAACAGGCAATGAGCAGTTCTTC,CASSLGTTGNEQFF
TRBJ1-1,.,TRBV28,.,TGTGCCAGCAGCACAACAGGGTCGAACACTGAAGCTTTCTTT,CASSTTGSNTEAFF
TRBJ2-5,TRBD1,TRBV6-5,.,TGTGCCAGCAGAAGGGACAGGGGAGAGACCCAGTACTTC,CASRRDRGETQYF
TRBJ2-5,TRBD1,TRBV27,.,TGTGCCAGCAGTCCACAGGGGTGGGAGACCCAGTACTTC,CASSPQGWETQYF
TRBJ2-6,.,TRBV7-8,few,TGTGCCAGCAGCCATGGGGAGACTGGGGCCAACGTCCTGACTTTC,CASSHGETGANVLTF
TRBJ2-3,TRBD2,TRBV29-1,.,TGCAGCGTTGCCCCTAGCGGCCACACAGATACGCAGTATTTT,CSVAPSGHTDTQYF
TRBJ1-1,.,TRBV29-1,few,TGCAGCGCCACACGACTCGACACTGAAGCTTTCTTT,CSATRLDTEAFF
TRBJ1-1,.,TRBV9,few,TGTGCCAGCAGCTCCCGGGGTGTGCTACATGAAGCTTTCTTT,CASSSRGVLHEAFF